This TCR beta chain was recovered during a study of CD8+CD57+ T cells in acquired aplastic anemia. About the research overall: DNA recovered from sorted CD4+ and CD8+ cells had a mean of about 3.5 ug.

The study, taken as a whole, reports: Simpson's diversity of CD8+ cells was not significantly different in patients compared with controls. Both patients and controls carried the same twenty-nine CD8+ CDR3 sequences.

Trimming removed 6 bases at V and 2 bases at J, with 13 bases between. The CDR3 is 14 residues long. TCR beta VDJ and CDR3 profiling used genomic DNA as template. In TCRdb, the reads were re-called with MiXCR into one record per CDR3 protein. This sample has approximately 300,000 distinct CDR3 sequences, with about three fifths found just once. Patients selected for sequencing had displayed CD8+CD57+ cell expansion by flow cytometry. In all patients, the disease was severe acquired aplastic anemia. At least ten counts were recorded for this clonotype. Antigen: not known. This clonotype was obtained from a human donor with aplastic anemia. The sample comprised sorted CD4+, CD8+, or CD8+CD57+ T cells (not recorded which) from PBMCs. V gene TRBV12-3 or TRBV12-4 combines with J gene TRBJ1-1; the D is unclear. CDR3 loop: CASSRGSDNTEAFF. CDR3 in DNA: TGTGCCAGCAGCAGAGGGTCCGATAACACTGAAGCTTTCTTT.